The 32 T cell receptor beta chains presented below share a single source sample, sequenced in a study of long-term antiretroviral therapy in people with HIV. The authors ran the immunoSEQ assay, v3.0, at survey level. The method was immunoSEQ multiplex PCR; TCRdb's version includes in-frame clones alone and lacks a portion of them. The data contain fewer than 40,000 clones, approximately 85% of them singletons. The source material was unsorted PBMCs, sampled 3.1 years after starting antiretroviral therapy. The receptors were gathered from a woman aged 50 to 60 with HIV.

The chain couples TRBV5-1 to TRBJ2-1, with 8 bases identical to TRBD2. The V gene's germline CDR1 is SGHRS and CDR2 YFSETQ. Trimming took 3 bases from V and 3 from J; bases not matched to a gene: 14. This CDR3 spans 18 amino acids. The CDR3 here is CASSSGGLGLPDYNEQFF. CDR3 DNA: TGCGCCAGCAGCTCGGGGGGGTTGGGACTACCGGACTACAATGAGCAGTTCTTC.

The V call is TRBV21-1, the J call TRBJ1-5. TRBV21-1 is a pseudogene. CDR3 size: 13 residues. Written as DNA, the CDR3 is TGTGCCAGCAGATCATTAGGAAATCAGCCCCAGCATTTT. It encodes CASRSLGNQPQHF.

The chain couples TRBV5-4 to TRBJ1-2; D not resolved. Germline V CDR1 and CDR2: SGHNT, YYREEE (reference sequence). Trimming stripped 0 bases from V and 7 bases from J, with 10 bases between. This CDR3 region has 13 residues. The CDR3 spells CASSLEWARGYTF. The DNA for the CDR3 is TGTGCCAGCAGCTTGGAGTGGGCTCGTGGCTACACCTTC.

This clone has more than one count but fewer than ten. This sequence joins TRBV2 and TRBJ1-5; 8 bases are shared with TRBD1. Per the germline V gene, CDR1 is SNHLY and CDR2 is FYNNEI. The CDR3 loop spans 14 amino acids. V dropped 6 bases and J dropped 7; count of bases not matched to a gene: 8. The CDR3 reads CASSRDRRNQPQHF. As DNA, the CDR3 is TGTGCCAGCAGCCGGGACAGGAGAAACCAGCCCCAGCATTTT.

The V call is TRBV6-4, the J call TRBJ2-3, with D unresolved. The ends were cut back, 6 bases at V and 0 bases at J, with 13 bases in the middle. Germline-derived CDR1 and CDR2 are MRHNA and SNTAGT. The CDR3 totals 15 residues. This chain's CDR3 is CASSPDTTSTDTQYF. Written as DNA, the CDR3 is TGTGCCAGCAGCCCTGACACCACTAGCACAGATACGCAGTATTTT.

The chain recombines TRBV19 with TRBJ1-2; possibly TRBD1 for D (5 bases). The germline CDR1 and CDR2 sequences are LNHDA and SQIVND (reference sequence). V was trimmed by 4 bases and J by 8 bases, leaving 11 bases between them. This CDR3 region has 12 residues. The CDR3 region is CASSTTAVGYTF. The CDR3 region has the DNA TGTGCCAGTAGTACGACAGCGGTCGGCTACACCTTC.

A single count supports this clone. The DNA of the CDR3 is TGTGCCTGGAGTCCAAGTTTCGACAGGGGCCACCATAACTATGGCTACACCTTC. Translating it yields CAWSPSFDRGHHNYGYTF. The genes are TRBV30 and TRBJ1-2, with 8 nucleotides matching TRBD1. Unmatched junction bases numbered 15, after V lost 2 bases and J lost 1 base. Germline lookup yields CDR1 GTSNPN and CDR2 SVGIG (reference sequence). The CDR3 spans 18 residues. The entire variable domain, with the rest obtained from reference TRBV30 and TRBJ1-2, is as follows: SQTIHQWPATLVQPVGSPLSLECTVEGTSNPNLYWYRQAAGRGLQLLFYSVGIGQISSEVPQNLSASRPQDRQFILSSKKLLLSDSGFYLCAWSPSFDRGHHNYGYTFGSGTRLTVV.

This chain links TRBV7-9 with TRBJ2-5; no definite D call. The CDR3 has 15 amino acids. The germline V gene encodes CDR1 SEHNR and CDR2 FQNEAQ (reference sequence). Trimming removed 1 base at V and 7 bases at J, with 16 bases between. The CDR3 loop reads CASSLGGNKEVTQYF. Here the CDR3 DNA reads TGTGCCAGCAGCTTAGGGGGTAACAAGGAAGTGACCCAGTACTTC.

J is TRBJ2-2 and V is TRBV9; tentative D call: TRBD1 (6 bases). V gave up 3 bases and J gave up 2 bases, with 8 bases separating them. Germline V lookup: CDR1 SGDLS, CDR2 YYNGEE. The CDR3 extends over 14 amino acids. The DNA for the CDR3 is TGTGCCAGCAGCGCACAGGGTAACACCGGGGAGCTGTTTTTT. It translates to CASSAQGNTGELFF.

The chain combines TRBV6-5 with TRBJ2-5, with D possibly TRBD2 on 5 matching bases. Trimming cost V 2 bases and J 5 bases, with 12 bases left between them. Germline values: CDR1 MNHEY, CDR2 SVGAGI. The CDR3 sequence is 14 residues long. The chain's CDR3 is CASSYREGWETQYF. The CDR3 DNA reads as TGTGCCAGCAGTTACCGCGAGGGTTGGGAGACCCAGTACTTC.

CDR3 coding DNA: TGCACCAGCAGCCAAGGAGATCACAATGAGCAGTTCTTC. It yields the protein CTSSQGDHNEQFF. V gene TRBV1 combines with J gene TRBJ2-1; the D call TRBD2 from the table was never checked on the DNA. TRBV1 is a pseudogene. The CDR3 extends over 13 amino acids.

The gene calls are TRBV6-5 and TRBJ1-1; D is unclear. The CDR3 contains 14 residues. The V and J ends lost 3 bases and 4 bases respectively, with 12 bases between them. The V gene's germline CDR1 is MNHEY and CDR2 SVGAGI. CDR3 in DNA: TGTGCCAGCAGTTATAAGTTCATTCGCACTGAAGCTTTCTTT. Its protein product is CASSYKFIRTEAFF.

This clone has a handful of counts. The J gene is TRBJ1-6, the V gene TRBV7-9, with 7 bases that match TRBD1. Germline V CDR1 and CDR2: SEHNR, FQNEAQ (reference sequence). V was clipped by 5 bases and J by 10 bases; unmatched bases: 17. This CDR3 contains 17 residues. CDR3 in amino acids: CASSRLISTGWKSPLHF. CDR3 coding DNA: TGTGCCAGCAGCCGCTTAATTTCGACAGGGTGGAAATCACCCCTCCACTTT.

This sequence joins TRBV7-2 and TRBJ2-3; unclear D gene. Germline values: CDR1 SGHTA, CDR2 FQGNSA. Trimming took off 7 bases at V and 8 bases at J, with 16 bases between the two ends. This CDR3 is built from 13 residues. As DNA, the CDR3 is TGTGCCAGCACCCAGGACGAGTTCTCTACGCAGTATTTT. It yields the protein CASTQDEFSTQYF.

This clone was observed once. The V and J genes are TRBV6-5 and TRBJ1-2; D not certain. Looked up from germline, CDR1 is MNHEY and CDR2 is SVGAGI. The CDR3 extends over 12 amino acids. V lost 4 bases, J lost 6 bases, and 9 bases lay in between. CDR3 nucleotides: TGTGCCAGCAGTTCGAGGTCCGATGGCTACACCTTC. It encodes CASSSRSDGYTF.

This chain connects TRBV12-5 to TRBJ2-7, with D perhaps assigned TRBD1 or TRBD2 (6 bases each). The V gene's germline CDR1 is LGHNT and CDR2 FRNRAP. Trimming took off 2 bases at V and 0 bases at J, with 11 bases between the two ends. The CDR3 has 15 amino acids. CDR3 loop: CASGLYGGPSYEQYF. The CDR3 nucleotides are TGTGCTAGTGGTTTGTATGGGGGGCCCTCCTACGAGCAGTACTTC.

The gene calls are TRBV7-2 and TRBJ2-1, with 8 bases that match TRBD2. The V segment lost 1 base and the J segment 1 base; nucleotides outside the gene matches: 6. The germline CDR1 and CDR2 sequences are SGHTA and FQGNSA. The CDR3 is 17 amino acids. CDR3 protein: CASSLVGGAGSYNEQFF. For the CDR3, the DNA is TGTGCCAGCAGCTTAGTCGGGGGGGCAGGTTCCTACAATGAGCAGTTCTTC.

The chain is built from TRBV18 and TRBJ1-2; TRBD1 agrees at 9 bases. V dropped 2 bases and J dropped 7; count of bases not matched to a gene: 11. Germline V CDR1 and CDR2: KGHSH, LQKENI. The CDR3 consists of 16 residues. CDR3 sequence reads: CASSPVSGTGKTGYTF. In nucleotides, the CDR3 is TGTGCCAGCTCACCAGTCTCCGGGACAGGGAAAACTGGCTACACCTTC.

The genes are TRBV6-5 and TRBJ2-7, with 7 bases fitting TRBD1. Germline trimming cut 1 base from V and 6 bases from J; bases unmatched to any gene: 12. CDR3 size: 16 residues. Per germline, CDR1 MNHEY and CDR2 SVGAGI. The CDR3, as DNA: TGTGCCAGCAGTTACTTCGTGGGACAGCCGGTGGGCGAGCAGTACTTC. As protein: CASSYFVGQPVGEQYF.

The chain combines TRBV7-9 with TRBJ1-1, with a tentative D call TRBD1 (5 bases). Trimming stripped 0 bases from V and 4 bases from J, with 15 bases between. Germline loops: CDR1 SEHNR, CDR2 FQNEAQ (reference sequence). There are 16 residues in the CDR3. CDR3 DNA: TGTGCCAGCAGCTTAGCGCTCTCAGGGTCCGGCACTGAAGCTTTCTTT. This codes for CASSLALSGSGTEAFF. Complete variable domain (other parts from reference TRBV7-9 and TRBJ1-1): DTGVSQNPRHKITKRGQNVTFRCDPISEHNRLYWYRQTLGQGPEFLTYFQNEAQLEKSRLLSDRFSAERPKGSFSTLEIQRTEQGDSAMYLCASSLALSGSGTEAFFGQGTRLTVV.

CDR3: CASRRADTGELFF. CDR3 coding DNA: TGTGCCAGCAGACGGGCGGACACCGGGGAGCTGTTTTTT. The rearrangement joins TRBV9 to TRBJ2-2; D is unclear. The CDR3 has 13 amino acids. Germline V gene data show CDR1 as SGDLS and CDR2 as YYNGEE. The V and J ends lost 5 bases and 3 bases respectively, with 8 bases between them.

V gene TRBV2 combines with J gene TRBJ1-2, with 8 bases that match TRBD1. V lost 0 bases to trimming and J lost 7 bases; unmatched junction nucleotides: 7. This CDR3 has 15 residues. The germline gives CDR1 SNHLY, CDR2 FYNNEI. The CDR3 coding sequence is TGTGCCAGCAGTGAAGCGAGGCAGGGGGCCAGTGGCTACACCTTC. Translation: CASSEARQGASGYTF.

The V gene is TRBV27, the J gene TRBJ1-2; D possibly corresponds to TRBD1 (6 bases). CDR1 MNHEY and CDR2 SMNVEV come from the germline V gene (reference sequence). V lost 0 bases and J lost 7, with 18 bases in between. The CDR3 extends over 16 amino acids. Written as DNA, the CDR3 is TGTGCCAGCAGTTTATCGCGCGGGGGCGATAGGAGTGGCTACACCTTC. Translated: CASSLSRGGDRSGYTF.

The V gene is TRBV6-6, the J gene TRBJ1-1, with TRBD1 as a possible D gene (6 bases). V was clipped by 5 bases and J by 6 bases, with 16 bases between them. This CDR3 has 14 amino acids. Per germline, CDR1 MNHNY and CDR2 SVGAGI (reference sequence). CDR3 sequence: CASSRDGGRSEAFF. As DNA, the CDR3 is TGTGCCAGCAGTCGCGACGGGGGCAGATCTGAAGCTTTCTTT.

J is TRBJ1-2 and V is TRBV16; D remains unclear. This CDR3 has 12 amino acids. Germline V gene lookup returns CDR1 KGHSY and CDR2 FQNENV. V was cut by 4 bases and J by 6 bases, with 9 bases left in between. The DNA of the CDR3 is TGTGCCAGCAGCCGTGGTGGCCATGGCTACACCTTC. It translates to CASSRGGHGYTF.

This clone is a singleton in its sample. The chain has TRBV5-4 and TRBJ2-2; the D gene is possibly TRBD1 (5 bases). Germline CDR1 SGHNT, CDR2 YYREEE (reference sequence). Trimming pared 4 bases from V and 4 bases from J, leaving 17 bases between. This CDR3 contains 16 residues. CDR3 nucleotides: TGTGCCAGCAGCAAAGACAGTACCCAGGGCACCGGGGAGCTGTTTTTT. It yields the protein CASSKDSTQGTGELFF.

The CDR3, as DNA: TGTGCCAGCAGCCAAGAAGAGGGACAACAGTCTGGAAACACCATATATTTT. This translates into CASSQEEGQQSGNTIYF. The genes are TRBV4-2 and TRBJ1-3; tentatively, D is TRBD1 (6 bases). V dropped 0 bases and J dropped 1 base, with 13 bases sitting between them. Germline CDR1 LGHNA, CDR2 YNFKEQ. This CDR3 contains 17 residues.

CDR3 amino acids: CAWRGKMGALFF. Written as DNA, the CDR3 is TGTGCCTGGAGGGGGAAAATGGGGGCACTGTTTTTT. The chain joins TRBV30 to TRBJ1-4; maybe TRBD1 (6 bases). The CDR3 is 12 residues long. Germline lookup yields CDR1 GTSNPN and CDR2 SVGIG (reference sequence). The V and J ends lost 3 bases and 13 bases respectively, with 15 bases between them.

The chain employs TRBV10-2 and TRBJ2-1, with 11 bases identical to TRBD2. The germline gives CDR1 WSHSY, CDR2 SAAADI. With 4 bases clipped from V and 5 bases from J, the junction kept 10 bases outside the gene matches. The CDR3 runs to 17 residues. The chain's CDR3 is CASSGLAGGQRHNEQFF. The CDR3 DNA is TGCGCCAGCAGTGGGCTAGCGGGGGGCCAAAGACACAATGAGCAGTTCTTC.

The chain uses TRBV19 and TRBJ1-5, with unresolved D. The CDR3 is 14 amino acids. The germline V gene has CDR1 LNHDA and CDR2 SQIVND (reference sequence). Trimming took 4 bases from V and 1 from J, leaving 8 bases between them. The CDR3 reads CASSRRESNQPQHF. The CDR3 DNA reads TGTGCCAGTAGTAGGAGGGAGAGCAATCAGCCCCAGCATTTT.

This rearrangement joins TRBV29-1 to TRBJ1-2; tentatively, D is TRBD1 (6 bases). The V gene's germline CDR1 is SQVTM and CDR2 ANQGSEA. This CDR3 region has 14 residues. Trimming took off 1 base at V and 2 bases at J, with 11 bases between the two ends. The CDR3 sequence: CSVEGPQGNYGYTF. CDR3 sequence (DNA): TGCAGCGTTGAAGGGCCCCAGGGGAACTATGGCTACACCTTC.

This clone appeared a single time. V and J are TRBV5-5 and TRBJ2-1; 7 bases are a match to TRBD2. V gave up 4 bases and J gave up 3 bases; unmatched junction bases: 7. CDR3 length equals 15 residues. In germline, CDR1 is SGHKS, CDR2 YYEKEE (reference sequence). The CDR3 nucleotides read TGTGCCAGCAGCGTTGGACTAGGGATCTACAATGAGCAGTTCTTC. Amino acid sequence: CASSVGLGIYNEQFF.